The clone carrying this TCR beta chain was seen at least ten times. The antigen is undetermined. The junction differs from germline at one of its ends, possibly a read error. This sample is part of a study of Graves' ophthalmopathy and Graves' hyperthyroidism. About the research overall: The collection of peripheral blood took place at initial diagnosis, before any treatment. The study, taken as a whole, reports: Ophthalmopathy progression cases were predicted by the model with approximately 70% sensitivity and 72.22% specificity.

RNA transcripts were the template, and TCR beta CDR3 regions were amplified from them. Following a first-round RT-PCR that used HTBI primers, a second-round multiplex PCR was carried out. TCRdb reprocessed the multiplex PCR reads with MiXCR, giving one entry per CDR3 protein. The sample yields roughly 420,000 distinct CDR3 sequences, over 20% seen once. This CDR3 comprises 13 residues. This rearrangement joins TRBV12-3 or TRBV12-4 to TRBJ2-7; D uncertain. Sequenced sample: peripheral blood. This TCR derives from a woman under 30 with stable Graves' hyperthyroidism. The CDR3 loop reads CTSSFGNSYEQYF. The DNA for the CDR3 is TGTACCAGCAGTTTCGGAAACTCCTACGAGCAGTACTTC.